Reported below is one T cell receptor beta chain. Antigen unknown. The junction departs from the called germline gene at one end, perhaps through a read error. Unique molecular identifiers were carried by the TCR beta cDNA libraries. Input of roughly 0.95 to 11 million T cells yielded roughly 0.5 million cDNA molecules. TCRdb redid the calling of the PCR reads with MiXCR, one entry per CDR3 protein. The sample consists of roughly 670,000 distinct CDR3 sequences, around 60% of them appearing once. Germline V gene data show CDR1 as SGHVS and CDR2 as FNYEAQ. CDR3 length equals 14 residues. This sample was included in a study of post-analysis software for immune sequencing data. Study-wide findings and caveats: TRBV5-6, TRBV5-1 and TRBV20-1 were among about 5 TRBV segments more frequent in patients than controls. Batch-mates among the samples co-clustered strongly by F measure. Multiple sclerosis patients showed significantly lower normalized Chao1 diversity than controls did.

The chain has TRBV7-6 and TRBJ2-2; 9 nucleotides match TRBD2. The sequenced sample consisted of blood. The receptor was derived from a girl aged 2 to 9 with multiple sclerosis. The CDR3 protein is CASSSSGNAGELFF. The CDR3 region has the DNA TGTGCCAGCAGCTCTAGCGGGAACGCCGGGGAGCTGTTTTTT.